A selection of T cell receptor beta chains follows, all from one sample in a study of shared clonotypes between healthy human individuals. The method was immunoSEQ multiplex PCR; TCRdb's version includes in-frame clones alone and lacks a portion of them. The sample shows roughly 2 million clones, approximately 94% of them seen only once. The sample taken for sequencing was naive CD4+ T cells sorted from blood. The receptors derive from a man aged 18 to 29 in good health. The CDR3 runs from the conserved cysteine through the conserved F or W. D genes are given only for firm matches. Part of the rows lack a size; the others show once, few, many or a class for expanded clones.

-	TRBV7-3	TRBD1	TRBJ1-1	CASSLRQGVMTEAFF	TGTGCCAGCAGCTTAAGACAGGGGGTGATGACTGAAGCTTTCTTT
-	TRBV30	-	TRBJ2-7	CAWSLPGAGFSRQYF	TGTGCCTGGAGCCTGCCGGGGGCAGGGTTTTCTAGGCAGTACTTC
-	TRBV30	-	TRBJ1-1	CAWSAAGTEAFF	TGTGCCTGGAGTGCAGCCGGTACTGAAGCTTTCTTT
-	TRBV28	-	TRBJ1-1	CASSFGGARTEAFF	TGTGCCAGCAGTTTCGGGGGGGCGCGTACTGAAGCTTTCTTT
-	TRBV30	-	TRBJ2-3	CAWEGRGAAKDTQYF	TGTGCCTGGGAGGGACGGGGAGCAGCCAAAGATACGCAGTATTTT
once	TRBV7-9	TRBD2	TRBJ2-7	CASSPVRPGGYEQYF	TGTGCCAGCAGCCCCGTCCGACCGGGAGGCTACGAGCAGTACTTC
once	TRBV7-9	TRBD2	TRBJ2-3	CASSLVLAGTRDTQYF	TGTGCCAGCAGCTTAGTACTAGCGGGGACCCGGGATACGCAGTATTTT
-	TRBV1	-	TRBJ2-1	CTSSQTQGVVWDEQFF	TGCACCAGCAGCCAGACACAGGGAGTTGTATGGGATGAGCAGTTCTTC
-	TRBV5-1	-	TRBJ1-1	CASSFPEGSRNTEAFF	TGCGCCAGCAGCTTCCCGGAGGGGAGTAGGAACACTGAAGCTTTCTTT
once	TRBV6-5	-	TRBJ2-7	CASSYSTGLNYEQYF	TGTGCCAGCAGTTACTCCACAGGACTGAACTACGAGCAGTACTTC
-	TRBV18	TRBD2	TRBJ2-3	CASSSVAGISTDTQYF	TGTGCCAGCTCATCGGTAGCGGGGATTAGCACAGATACGCAGTATTTT
-	TRBV5-4	TRBD2	TRBJ2-4	CASSLGTSGGRRNIQYF	TGTGCCAGCAGCCTTGGGACTAGCGGGGGGAGGAGGAACATTCAGTACTTC
-	TRBV30	-	TRBJ1-3	CAWTPGRGSRNTIYF	TGTGCCTGGACCCCGGGTCGGGGGTCTAGAAACACCATATATTTT
-	TRBV27	TRBD2	TRBJ2-7	CASSLAGGSSYEQYF	TGTGCCAGCAGTTTAGCGGGGGGCAGCTCCTACGAGCAGTACTTC
few	TRBV9	-	TRBJ1-5	CASSVGAERNQPQHF	TGTGCCAGCAGCGTTGGGGCAGAACGCAATCAGCCCCAGCATTTT
-	TRBV7-9	-	TRBJ2-7	CASSLALRGTFYEQYF	TGTGCCAGCAGCTTAGCGCTCCGTGGGACATTCTACGAGCAGTACTTC
-	TRBV30	TRBD1	TRBJ2-4	CAWSVPGQIAKNIQYF	TGTGCCTGGAGTGTCCCGGGACAGATAGCCAAAAACATTCAGTACTTC
-	TRBV29-1	-	TRBJ2-2	CSVSRDTGELFF	TGCAGCGTCTCGAGAGACACCGGGGAGCTGTTTTTT
-	TRBV5-4	TRBD2	TRBJ2-1	CASSPASGNYNEQFF	TGTGCCAGCAGCCCCGCTAGCGGGAACTACAATGAGCAGTTCTTC
-	TRBV28	-	TRBJ1-5	CASSWGGRGSNQPQHF	TGTGCCAGCAGTTGGGGGGGAAGGGGTAGCAATCAGCCCCAGCATTTT
once	TRBV11-3	-	TRBJ2-1	CASSLAGAGEQFF	TGTGCCAGCAGCTTAGCGGGGGCGGGAGAGCAGTTCTTC
-	TRBV4-1	-	TRBJ1-1	CASSPTGKTSGGTEAFF	TGCGCCAGCAGCCCGACAGGAAAAACCTCTGGGGGCACTGAAGCTTTCTTT
once	TRBV29-1	-	TRBJ1-1	CSVDRGSADTEAFF	TGCAGCGTTGACAGGGGAAGTGCAGACACTGAAGCTTTCTTT